Listed here are 21 T cell receptor beta chains from one sample, sequenced in a study of T cell responses to AZD1222 COVID-19 vaccine. Produced via immunoSEQ multiplex PCR; TCRdb's table is partial and in-frame only. The profile shows around 130,000 clones, roughly 93% of them singletons. This material consisted of peripheral blood, taken on day 0 of AZD1222 vaccination. The receptors were gathered from an adult in good health.

The chain joins TRBV7-2 to TRBJ2-2, with TRBD2 matching over 9 bases. This CDR3 region has 17 residues. V shed 3 bases and J 1 base; nucleotides not matched to a gene: 6. The germline V gene has CDR1 SGHTA and CDR2 FQGNSA. The CDR3 sequence is CASSLLGLAQNTGELFF. CDR3 sequence (DNA): TGTGCCAGCAGCTTGTTGGGACTAGCCCAGAACACCGGGGAGCTGTTTTTT. The full variable domain, in which reference TRBV7-2 and TRBJ2-2 provide the parts outside the CDR3, is GAGVSQSPSNKVTEKGKDVELRCDPISGHTALYWYRQSLGQGLEFLIYFQGNSAPDKSGLPSDRFSAERTGGSVSTLTIQRTQQEDSAVYLCASSLLGLAQNTGELFFGEGSRLTVL.

The chain links TRBV28 to TRBJ2-7; perhaps TRBD2 as D (7 bases). CDR1 is MDHEN, CDR2 SYDVKM, per germline. This CDR3 is 13 amino acids long. Trimming cost V 10 bases and J 8 bases, with 21 bases left between them. DNA of the CDR3: TGTGCCACTAGGGGAGGGGGATTTGTTCAGCAGTACTTC. This encodes CATRGGGFVQQYF.

This chain uses TRBV19 with TRBJ2-1; 12 bases fit TRBD2. V lost 6 bases to trimming and J lost 7 bases; unmatched junction nucleotides: 7. The V gene's germline CDR1 is LNHDA and CDR2 SQIVND (reference sequence). The CDR3 length is 15 residues. CDR3 sequence: CASRASGRAWNEQFF. The CDR3 bases are TGTGCCAGTAGGGCTAGCGGGAGGGCCTGGAATGAGCAGTTCTTC.

The chain is built from TRBV27 and TRBJ1-3; no definite D call. The CDR3 is 16 residues long. Per germline, CDR1 MNHEY and CDR2 SMNVEV (reference sequence). Trimming pared 0 bases from V and 0 bases from J, leaving 9 bases between. Here the CDR3 DNA reads TGTGCCAGCAGTTTATCAAGGCGGGCCTCTGGAAACACCATATATTTT. Protein sequence: CASSLSRRASGNTIYF.

The chain combines TRBV5-4 with TRBJ1-3, with D unresolved. The germline V and J ends were trimmed by 1 base and 0 bases, with 5 bases remaining between them. The CDR3 runs to 14 residues. Germline CDR1 and CDR2: SGHNT and YYREEE (reference sequence). The CDR3 sequence: CASSLLDSGNTIYF. DNA of the CDR3: TGTGCCAGCAGCTTGCTTGACTCTGGAAACACCATATATTTT.

Here the CDR3 DNA reads TGTGCCTGGAACAGGGACGGCAACACTGAAGCTTTCTTT. This translates into CAWNRDGNTEAFF. V and J are TRBV30 and TRBJ1-1; D perhaps matches TRBD1 (6 bases). Germline loops: CDR1 GTSNPN, CDR2 SVGIG (reference sequence). Trimming stripped 4 bases from V and 2 bases from J, with 11 bases between. The length of the CDR3 is 13 residues.

In its sample, this clone was seen once. This chain uses TRBV28 with TRBJ1-5; D unclear. This CDR3 contains 13 residues. The ends were cut back, 6 bases at V and 0 bases at J, with 6 bases in the middle. Germline CDR1 reads MDHEN; CDR2 reads SYDVKM. This CDR3 reads CASSVNSNQPQHF. The CDR3 DNA sequence: TGTGCCAGCAGCGTGAATAGCAATCAGCCCCAGCATTTT.

The V gene is TRBV7-2, the J gene TRBJ1-2; D is undetermined. V shed 3 bases and J shed 6 bases, with 5 bases lying between them. Germline values: CDR1 SGHTA, CDR2 FQGNSA. CDR3 size: 11 residues. CDR3 sequence (DNA): TGTGCCAGCAGCTTCAGCCATGGCTACACCTTC. Its protein product is CASSFSHGYTF. The variable domain in full, completed from reference TRBV7-2 and TRBJ1-2, reads GAGVSQSPSNKVTEKGKDVELRCDPISGHTALYWYRQSLGQGLEFLIYFQGNSAPDKSGLPSDRFSAERTGGSVSTLTIQRTQQEDSAVYLCASSFSHGYTFGSGTRLTVV.

The rearrangement links TRBV6-5 to TRBJ1-2, with D possibly being TRBD1 (5 bases). Germline lookup yields CDR1 MNHEY and CDR2 SVGAGI. This CDR3 contains 13 residues. The ends were cut back, 5 bases at V and 2 bases at J, with 9 bases in the middle. CDR3 residues: CASSRRGNYGYTF. The CDR3 DNA sequence: TGTGCCAGCAGTCGACGGGGGAACTATGGCTACACCTTC.

J is TRBJ2-3 and V is TRBV7-2, with 9 nucleotides matching TRBD1. The CDR3 loop spans 16 amino acids. With V trimmed by 4 bases and J by 4 bases, 9 bases remained unmatched. CDR1 and CDR2 from the germline V gene are SGHTA and FQGNSA. The CDR3 DNA reads TGTGCCAGCAGCTACTCTACAGGGGGCGTCGCAGATACGCAGTATTTT. Residues: CASSYSTGGVADTQYF.

The chain couples TRBV9 to TRBJ2-2, with D possibly being TRBD1 (5 bases). CDR1 is SGDLS and CDR2 is YYNGEE in the germline V gene. The germline V and J ends were trimmed by 4 bases and 4 bases, with 14 bases remaining between them. CDR3 size: 15 residues. The CDR3 nucleotides are TGTGCCAGCAGCCCCAGCCAGGGTAGCACCGGGGAGCTGTTTTTT. Amino acid sequence: CASSPSQGSTGELFF.

DNA for the CDR3: TGTGCCAGCAGCCCAGCAGGGGCCGAGCAGTACTTC. Translating gives CASSPAGAEQYF. The chain recombines TRBV2 with TRBJ2-7; D is possibly TRBD1 (6 bases). Germline V gene data show CDR1 as SNHLY and CDR2 as FYNNEI. Trimming shortened V by 6 bases and J by 6 bases, and 12 bases separated the two germline ends. The CDR3 extends over 12 amino acids.

This clone was found once. V usage is TRBV6-5 and J usage is TRBJ1-1; D gene unclear. CDR1 and CDR2 from the germline V gene are MNHEY and SVGAGI. V lost 2 bases and J lost 10, with 17 bases in between. CDR3 size: 14 residues. The CDR3 DNA follows: TGTGCCAGCAGTTACGAAGCACGGGGAAAGGGAGCTTTCTTT. It translates to CASSYEARGKGAFF.

CDR3: CASRGTKNIQYF. The CDR3 nucleotides read TGTGCCAGCCGGGGAACCAAAAACATTCAGTACTTC. V usage is TRBV6-5 and J usage is TRBJ2-4; possibly TRBD2 for D (5 bases). The CDR3 runs 12 residues. From germline, CDR1 is MNHEY and CDR2 SVGAGI. The V end was cut by 8 bases, the J end by 2 bases, with 7 bases between.

The chain recombines TRBV9 with TRBJ1-1; D gene unclear. The CDR3 is 14 residues long. The germline V and J ends were trimmed by 0 bases and 5 bases, with 11 bases remaining between them. Germline V gives CDR1 SGDLS, CDR2 YYNGEE. CDR3 amino acids: CASSVGPDQTEAFF. DNA of the CDR3: TGTGCCAGCAGCGTAGGACCCGACCAGACTGAAGCTTTCTTT.

The chain carries TRBV9 and TRBJ2-5; no clear D. The CDR3 covers 15 residues. V shed 0 bases and J shed 2 bases, with 11 bases lying between them. Germline values: CDR1 SGDLS, CDR2 YYNGEE. In DNA form, the CDR3 reads TGTGCCAGCAGCGTAGGAACCAGTGGGCAAGAGACCCAGTACTTC. Translating it yields CASSVGTSGQETQYF. Looking up the rest from reference TRBV9 and TRBJ2-5 gives the full variable domain: DSGVTQTPKHLITATGQRVTLRCSPRSGDLSVYWYQQSLDQGLQFLIQYYNGEERAKGNILERFSAQQFPDLHSELNLSSLELGDSALYFCASSVGTSGQETQYFGPGTRLLVL.

In its sample, this clone ranks as medium-sized. This rearrangement joins TRBV6-2 or TRBV6-3 to TRBJ2-3; 7 bases are a match to TRBD2. Germline-derived CDR1 and CDR2 are MNHEY and SVGEGT. The CDR3 extends over 14 amino acids. Trimming removed 7 bases from V and 6 bases from J; junction bases left unmatched: 10. CDR3 DNA: TGTGCCAGCACCCCTAGGATCGGGGGGGATACGCAGTATTTT. Its translation: CASTPRIGGDTQYF.

This clone was seen just once. The rearrangement links TRBV29-1 to TRBJ1-5, with TRBD1 as a possible D gene (5 bases). The CDR3 spans 12 residues. Germline values: CDR1 SQVTM, CDR2 ANQGSEA. V shed 4 bases and J shed 4 bases, with 8 bases lying between them. The CDR3 here is CSVGQLNQPQHF. The CDR3 DNA sequence: TGCAGCGTTGGACAGCTTAATCAGCCCCAGCATTTT.

A note on this clone: Within the sample, other DNA sequences also encode this same CDR3. CDR3 DNA sequence: TGTGCCAGCAGTTTTTCAGCTAACTATGGCTACACCTTC. It codes for CASSFSANYGYTF. The chain links TRBV27 to TRBJ1-2; D is undetermined. V lost 3 bases, J lost 0 bases, and 5 bases lay in between. The CDR3 has 13 amino acids. Germline loops: CDR1 MNHEY, CDR2 SMNVEV (reference sequence).

V usage is TRBV5-5 and J usage is TRBJ2-7; D ambiguous. V was shortened by 0 bases and J by 2 bases, with 9 bases between the two germline ends. This CDR3 comprises 14 residues. Looked up from germline, CDR1 is SGHKS and CDR2 is YYEKEE (reference sequence). This CDR3 is CASSLAGRTYEQYF. The CDR3 coding sequence is TGTGCCAGCAGCTTGGCCGGCAGAACCTACGAGCAGTACTTC.

The chain uses TRBV7-9 and TRBJ1-1; TRBD1 matches at 7 bases. V was clipped by 4 bases and J by 0 bases; unmatched bases: 11. Germline CDR1 SEHNR, CDR2 FQNEAQ (reference sequence). The CDR3 is made up of 17 amino acids. Here the CDR3 reads CASSSVRQGPMNTEAFF. Written as DNA, the CDR3 is TGTGCCAGCAGCTCCGTTCGACAGGGCCCCATGAACACTGAAGCTTTCTTT.